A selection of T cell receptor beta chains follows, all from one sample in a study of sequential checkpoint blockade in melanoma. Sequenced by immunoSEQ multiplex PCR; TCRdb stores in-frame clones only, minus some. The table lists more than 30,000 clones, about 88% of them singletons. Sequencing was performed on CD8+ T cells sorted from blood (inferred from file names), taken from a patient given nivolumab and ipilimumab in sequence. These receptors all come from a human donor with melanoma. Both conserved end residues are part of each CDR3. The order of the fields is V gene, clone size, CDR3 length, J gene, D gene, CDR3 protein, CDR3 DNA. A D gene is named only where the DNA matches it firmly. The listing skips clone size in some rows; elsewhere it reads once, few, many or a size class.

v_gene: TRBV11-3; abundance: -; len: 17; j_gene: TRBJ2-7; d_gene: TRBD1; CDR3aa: CASSSGTGGLIDHEQYF; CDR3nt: TGTGCCAGCAGCTCCGGGACAGGGGGCCTCATTGACCACGAGCAGTACTTC
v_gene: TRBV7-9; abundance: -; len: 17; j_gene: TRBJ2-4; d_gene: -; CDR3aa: CASSLGQAILAKNIQYF; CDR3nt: TGTGCCAGCAGCTTAGGGCAGGCGATACTAGCCAAAAACATTCAGTACTTC
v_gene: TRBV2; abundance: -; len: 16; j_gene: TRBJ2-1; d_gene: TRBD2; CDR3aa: CASSEVRGGGYNEQFF; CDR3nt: TGTGCCAGCAGTGAAGTCCGGGGGGGCGGATACAATGAGCAGTTCTTC
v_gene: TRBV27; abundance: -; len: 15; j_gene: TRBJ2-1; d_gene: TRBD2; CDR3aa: CASTISGGAANEQFF; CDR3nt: TGTGCCAGCACCATAAGCGGGGGGGCTGCCAATGAGCAGTTCTTC
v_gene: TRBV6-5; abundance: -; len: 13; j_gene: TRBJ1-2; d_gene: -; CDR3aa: CASSSMTGIGYTF; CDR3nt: TGTGCCAGCAGTTCCATGACGGGTATTGGCTACACCTTC
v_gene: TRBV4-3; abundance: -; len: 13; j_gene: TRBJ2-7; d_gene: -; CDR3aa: CASSQGQTYEQYF; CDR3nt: TGCGCCAGCAGCCAAGGGCAGACATACGAGCAGTACTTC
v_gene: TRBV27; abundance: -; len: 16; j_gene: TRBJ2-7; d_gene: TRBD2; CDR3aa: CASSPMASGGYYEQYF; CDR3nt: TGTGCCAGCAGTCCCATGGCTAGCGGGGGTTACTACGAGCAGTACTTC
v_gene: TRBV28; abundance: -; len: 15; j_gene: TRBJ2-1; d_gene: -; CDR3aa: CASSWGLGSYNEQFF; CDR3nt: TGTGCCAGCAGTTGGGGACTTGGCTCCTACAATGAGCAGTTCTTC
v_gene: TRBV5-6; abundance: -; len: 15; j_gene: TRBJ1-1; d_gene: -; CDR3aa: CASSPWVGGRTEAFF; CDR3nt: TGTGCCAGCAGCCCCTGGGTAGGGGGACGCACTGAAGCTTTCTTT
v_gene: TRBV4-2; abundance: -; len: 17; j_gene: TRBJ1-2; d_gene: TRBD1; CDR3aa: CASSQEGWDSTGFGYTF; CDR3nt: TGTGCCAGCAGCCAAGAGGGGTGGGACAGCACCGGTTTCGGCTACACCTTC
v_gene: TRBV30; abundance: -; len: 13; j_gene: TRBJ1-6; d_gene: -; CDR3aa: CAWSVSQGGPLHF; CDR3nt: TGTGCCTGGAGTGTATCCCAGGGCGGACCCCTCCACTTT
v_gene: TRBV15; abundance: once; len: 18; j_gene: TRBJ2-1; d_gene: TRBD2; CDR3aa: CATSRTSGRLSSYNEQFF; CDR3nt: TGTGCCACCAGCAGGACTAGCGGGAGGCTGAGCTCCTACAATGAGCAGTTCTTC
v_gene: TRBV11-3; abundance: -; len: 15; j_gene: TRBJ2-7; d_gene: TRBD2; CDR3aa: CASSQGLDNSYEQYF; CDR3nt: TGTGCCAGCAGTCAGGGACTAGACAATTCCTACGAGCAGTACTTC
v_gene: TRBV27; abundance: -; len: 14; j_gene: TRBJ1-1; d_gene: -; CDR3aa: CASSLRAANTEAFF; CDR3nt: TGTGCCAGCAGTTTGAGGGCCGCAAACACTGAAGCTTTCTTT
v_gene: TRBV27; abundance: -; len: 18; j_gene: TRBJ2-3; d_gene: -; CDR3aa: CASSLDTGTPALTDTQYF; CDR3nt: TGTGCCAGCAGTTTAGACACCGGGACTCCGGCCCTCACAGATACGCAGTATTTT
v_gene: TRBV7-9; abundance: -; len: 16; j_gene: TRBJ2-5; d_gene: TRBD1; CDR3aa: CASSPLDRVLGETQYF; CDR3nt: TGTGCCAGCAGCCCTCTAGACAGGGTCTTAGGGGAGACCCAGTACTTC
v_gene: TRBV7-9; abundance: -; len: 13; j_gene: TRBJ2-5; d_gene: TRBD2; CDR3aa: CALAGIFQETQYF; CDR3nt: TGTGCCTTAGCGGGCATTTTTCAAGAGACCCAGTACTTC
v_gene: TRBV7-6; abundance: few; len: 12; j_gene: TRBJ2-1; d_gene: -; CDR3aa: CASSPGHNEQFF; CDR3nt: TGTGCCAGCAGTCCAGGGCACAATGAGCAGTTCTTC
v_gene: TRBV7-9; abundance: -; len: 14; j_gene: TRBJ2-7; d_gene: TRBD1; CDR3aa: CASRPNGTAYEQYF; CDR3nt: TGTGCCAGCCGGCCAAACGGGACAGCCTACGAGCAGTACTTC
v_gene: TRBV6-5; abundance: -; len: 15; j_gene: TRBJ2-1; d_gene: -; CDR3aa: CASSSGRVVRNEQFF; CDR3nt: TGTGCCAGCAGTTCTGGCAGGGTCGTTCGGAATGAGCAGTTCTTC
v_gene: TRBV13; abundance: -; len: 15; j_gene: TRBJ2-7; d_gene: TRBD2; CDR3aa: CASSPSRTSEAEQYF; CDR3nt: TGTGCCAGCAGCCCCAGCCGGACTAGCGAAGCAGAGCAGTACTTC
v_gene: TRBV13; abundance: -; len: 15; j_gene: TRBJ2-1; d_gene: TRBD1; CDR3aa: CASSLRGQGSFEQFF; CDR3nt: TGTGCCAGCAGCTTAAGAGGACAGGGTTCGTTCGAGCAGTTCTTC
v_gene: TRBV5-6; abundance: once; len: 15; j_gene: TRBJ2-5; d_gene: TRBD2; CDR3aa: CASSLLAGGTGTQYF; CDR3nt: TGTGCCAGCAGCTTGTTAGCGGGGGGGACAGGGACCCAGTACTTC
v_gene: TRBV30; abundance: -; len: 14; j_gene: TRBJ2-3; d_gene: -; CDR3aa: CAHRAGANTDTQYF; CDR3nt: TGTGCCCACCGAGCAGGGGCCAACACAGATACGCAGTATTTT
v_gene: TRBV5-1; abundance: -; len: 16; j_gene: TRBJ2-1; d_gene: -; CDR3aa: CASSSSLAASYNEQFF; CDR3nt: TGCGCCAGCAGCTCCTCTCTGGCGGCCTCCTACAATGAGCAGTTCTTC
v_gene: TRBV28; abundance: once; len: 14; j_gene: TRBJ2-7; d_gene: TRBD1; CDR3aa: CASSVVSGGYEQYF; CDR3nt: TGTGCCAGCAGTGTAGTCTCAGGGGGCTACGAGCAGTACTTC
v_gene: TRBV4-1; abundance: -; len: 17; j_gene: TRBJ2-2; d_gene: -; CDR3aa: CASSQDPQGGNTGELFF; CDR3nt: TGCGCCAGCAGCCAAGATCCCCAGGGAGGGAACACCGGGGAGCTGTTTTTT
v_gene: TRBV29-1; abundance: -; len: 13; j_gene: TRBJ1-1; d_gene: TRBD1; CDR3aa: CSVHDRGATEAFF; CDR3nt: TGCAGCGTTCATGACAGGGGGGCCACTGAAGCTTTCTTT
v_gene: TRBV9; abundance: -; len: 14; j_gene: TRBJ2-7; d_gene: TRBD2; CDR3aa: CASSPGTSLNEQYF; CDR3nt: TGTGCCAGCAGCCCCGGGACTAGTCTCAACGAGCAGTACTTC
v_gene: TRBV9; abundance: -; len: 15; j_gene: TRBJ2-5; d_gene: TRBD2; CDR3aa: CASSVAAGGLKTQYF; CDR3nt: TGTGCCAGCAGCGTAGCTGCGGGGGGGCTGAAGACCCAGTACTTC
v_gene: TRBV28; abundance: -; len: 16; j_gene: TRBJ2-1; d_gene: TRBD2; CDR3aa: CASSSTSGGPYNEQFF; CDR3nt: TGTGCCAGCAGTTCGACTAGCGGAGGGCCCTACAATGAGCAGTTCTTC
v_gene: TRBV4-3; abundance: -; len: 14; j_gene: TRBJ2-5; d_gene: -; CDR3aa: CASSQERYQETQYF; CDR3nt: TGCGCCAGCAGCCAAGAGCGCTACCAAGAGACCCAGTACTTC
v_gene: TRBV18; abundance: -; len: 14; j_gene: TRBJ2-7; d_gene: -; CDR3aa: CASSPSQGLNEQYF; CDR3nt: TGTGCCAGCTCACCAAGCCAGGGGCTCAACGAGCAGTACTTC
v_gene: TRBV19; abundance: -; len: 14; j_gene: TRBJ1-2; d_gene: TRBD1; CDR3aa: CASSSAGGYYGYTF; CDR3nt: TGTGCCAGTAGTAGCGCAGGGGGCTACTATGGCTACACCTTC
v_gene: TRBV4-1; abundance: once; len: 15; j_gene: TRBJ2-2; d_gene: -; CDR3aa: CASSLRGGADGELFF; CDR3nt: TGCGCCAGCAGCCTGCGTGGAGGGGCAGACGGGGAGCTGTTTTTT
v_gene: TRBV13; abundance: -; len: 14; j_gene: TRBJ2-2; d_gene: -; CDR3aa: CASSREGATGELFF; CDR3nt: TGTGCCAGCAGCCGGGAGGGGGCGACCGGGGAGCTGTTTTTT
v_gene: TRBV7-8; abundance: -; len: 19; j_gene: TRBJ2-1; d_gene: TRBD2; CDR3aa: CASSLGYSGGPSSYNEQFF; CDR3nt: TGTGCCAGCAGCTTAGGGTATAGCGGGGGGCCCAGCTCCTACAATGAGCAGTTCTTC
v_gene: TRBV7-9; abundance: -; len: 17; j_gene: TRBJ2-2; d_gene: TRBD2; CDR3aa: CASSLGLAGSNTGELFF; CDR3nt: TGTGCCAGCAGCTTAGGACTAGCGGGATCGAACACCGGGGAGCTGTTTTTT
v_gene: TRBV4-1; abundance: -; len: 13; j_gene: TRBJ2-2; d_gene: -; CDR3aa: CASGASDTGELFF; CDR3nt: TGCGCCAGCGGGGCCAGCGACACCGGGGAGCTGTTTTTT